This T cell receptor beta chain was sequenced during a study of blood T cell repertoires in COVID-19. The junction had 8 bases not matched to a gene; V was cut back by 2 bases and J by 8 bases. The CDR3 has 14 amino acids. Germline CDR1 is MNHNY and CDR2 is SVGAGI (reference sequence). This clone showed up just once. Clones were sequenced by immunoSEQ multiplex PCR, and TCRdb holds only the in-frame ones, with some missing. The data show more than 40,000 clones, nearly 90% seen once. The receptor comes from a man between 45 and 60 years old with active COVID-19. The V and J genes are TRBV6-6 and TRBJ1-2; TRBD1 aligns across 7 bases. The sample taken for sequencing was peripheral blood. CDR3 nucleotides: TGTGCCAGCAGTTACGACAGGGAGTACAACGGCTACACCTTC. This translates into CASSYDREYNGYTF.